This TCR beta chain emerged from a study of shared clonotypes between healthy human individuals. Study-level background: Donors had three CD4 naive, three CD4 memory, two CD8 naive and one CD8 memory plate apiece.

Naive CD8 cells were CD45RO-negative, positively selected for CCR7, excluding terminally differentiated effector memory CD45RA+ cells. This clone has just one count. Its specificity is unknown. Points from the study as a whole: The generation probabilities recorded for non-shared clonotypes fell below those of clonotypes shared by all four donors. It was the few donors that limited the genetic and exposure-history diversity represented.

The protocol was immunoSEQ multiplex PCR, while the TCRdb copy is restricted to in-frame clones and leaves out a portion. Found here are about 1,900,000 clones, about 95% of them singletons; the top ten hold roughly 1.2%. Input material: naive CD8+ T cells sorted from blood. The sequence came from a young man in good health.

In DNA form, the CDR3 reads TGTGCCAGCAGTCCTGTCTCTGGGGCCAACGTCCTGACTTTC. Protein: CASSPVSGANVLTF. The chain uses TRBV6-5 and TRBJ2-6; D remains ambiguous. Germline lookup yields CDR1 MNHEY and CDR2 SVGAGI. V was trimmed by 5 bases and J by 0 bases, leaving 5 bases between them. CDR3 size: 14 residues.